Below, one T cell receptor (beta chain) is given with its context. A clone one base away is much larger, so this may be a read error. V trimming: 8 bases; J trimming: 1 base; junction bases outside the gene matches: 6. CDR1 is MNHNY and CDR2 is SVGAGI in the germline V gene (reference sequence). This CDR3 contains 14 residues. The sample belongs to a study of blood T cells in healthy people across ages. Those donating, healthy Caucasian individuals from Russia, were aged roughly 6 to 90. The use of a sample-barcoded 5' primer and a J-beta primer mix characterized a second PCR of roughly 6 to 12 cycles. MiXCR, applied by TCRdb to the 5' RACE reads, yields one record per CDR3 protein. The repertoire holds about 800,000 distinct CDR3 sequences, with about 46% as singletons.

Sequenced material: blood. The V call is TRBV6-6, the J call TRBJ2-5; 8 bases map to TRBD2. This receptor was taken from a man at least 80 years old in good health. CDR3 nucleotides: TGTGCCAGCTGCTACGGGACTAGCCAAGAGACCCAGTACTTC. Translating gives CASCYGTSQETQYF.